This TCR beta chain was identified in a study of T cell repertoires in cytomegalovirus infection. Study background: Alongside well-studied HLA-B-restricted CMV epitopes, recently identified HLA-C-restricted CMV epitopes were also used. Signatures in public TCR beta sequences pointed to both CMV infection and matching HLA type.

This clonotype was observed a handful of times. Its antigen is currently unknown. TCRdb fed the reads into MiXCR, producing one record per CDR3 protein. The sample lists approximately 150,000 distinct CDR3 sequences, about 22% occurring once. This material consisted of CD8+ T cells from cultured PBMCs, taken from culture after CMV antigen stimulation. The source of this sequence is a human donor in good health (CMV status not recorded). Some clones in this sample may be carry-over from other donors' samples.

The CDR3 nucleotides are TGTGCCAGCGGACGGGACGGCGCAGTTCTTTCAGCTTTCTTT. Translation: CASGRDGAVLSAFF. The V and J genes are TRBV6-5 and TRBJ1-1; a weak D match, TRBD1 (5 bases). The CDR3 totals 14 residues. Per germline, CDR1 MNHEY and CDR2 SVGAGI. Trimming removed 8 bases at V and 10 bases at J, with 23 bases between.